This note documents a single T cell receptor beta chain sequence. Its specificity is not known. Trimming cost V 9 bases and J 4 bases; bases outside gene matches: 11. The CDR3 extends over 17 amino acids. Germline V gene data show CDR1 as SNHLY and CDR2 as FYNNEI. Bulk tumor genomic DNA was the template, and each sample received approximately 0.65 ug. Several biopsies per primary tumor were taken during surgery, spaced as far apart as possible. Untreated, newly diagnosed non-small cell lung cancer patients underwent curative surgery. Non-small cell lung cancer patients, newly diagnosed and having surgery with curative intent, served as donors. The sample is drawn from a study of immune heterogeneity within non-small cell lung tumors. In the study overall: Tumor histology was classified as squamous cell carcinoma in 4 cases, non-squamous carcinoma in 10 and not otherwise specified in 1. Study-level findings and limits: Some T-cell receptor beta clonotypes occurred at high frequency. These high-frequency clonotypes were largely distinct between individual patients. Different tumor locations in one patient shared dominant CDR3 beta clonotypes yet harbored unique high-frequency clones.

Using 32 V and 13 J primers, multiplex PCR amplified TCR beta CDR3. TCRdb re-called the multiplex PCR reads through MiXCR, storing one row per CDR3 protein. The sample lists 12,000 or so distinct CDR3 sequences; around 30% were seen once. This TCR was sampled from a man in his forties or fifties with non-small cell lung cancer. Source material: lung tumor tissue. The rearrangement uses TRBV2 and TRBJ2-2; 13 bases align to TRBD2. The CDR3 region is CARGSGLAGARTGELFF. In DNA, the CDR3 is TGTGCCAGAGGTTCTGGACTAGCGGGAGCCCGCACCGGGGAGCTGTTTTTT.